This section outlines one T cell receptor beta chain sequence together with its context. TCRdb itself ran the 5' RACE reads through MiXCR, one entry per CDR3 protein. This sample yields about 890,000 distinct CDR3 sequences, of which 12% are seen a single time; around 1.6% belongs to the top ten. This sample is drawn from a study of identical twins. Germline V gene lookup returns CDR1 KGHDR and CDR2 SFDVKD. The CDR3 totals 12 residues. V was clipped by 3 bases and J by 10 bases, with 8 bases between them. This sample was shared with a second study, whose subject was yellow fever vaccine responses in identical twins.

The sequencing input was PBMCs. The V and J genes are TRBV24-1 and TRBJ1-4; no clear D. The sequence came from a young woman in good health. The CDR3 DNA is TGTGCCACCAGTGATGCAGCGGGAAAACTGTTTTTT. It is translated as CATSDAAGKLFF.